Below, 23 T cell receptor beta chains from the same sample are listed, as sequenced in a study of cytomegalovirus exposure and HLA in healthy donors. PCR used 60 Vbeta primers and 13 Jbeta primers. Clones were read by immunoSEQ multiplex PCR, and TCRdb kept only the in-frame ones, dropping some. Its listing shows tens of thousands of clones. The sample taken for sequencing was PBMCs. The receptors derive from a female donor in good health and CMV-seropositive.

This chain links TRBV11-1 with TRBJ2-7; the D gene is possibly TRBD1 (6 bases). CDR1 is SGHAT, CDR2 FQDESV, per germline (reference sequence). V lost 5 bases and J 3 bases, leaving 17 bases between the germline ends. The CDR3 sequence is 15 residues long. The CDR3 bases are TGTGCCAGCAGCCCTTTTATAGGACAGAGCTACGAGCAGTACTTC. Its protein is CASSPFIGQSYEQYF. The whole variable domain, filled in from reference TRBV11-1 and TRBJ2-7, reads EAEVAQSPRYKITEKSQAVAFWCDPISGHATLYWYRQILGQGPELLVQFQDESVVDDSQLPKDRFSAERLKGVDSTLKIQPAELGDSAMYLCASSPFIGQSYEQYFGPGTRLTVT.

The rearrangement uses TRBV11-2 and TRBJ2-7, with TRBD2 as a possible D gene (5 bases). V gave up 1 base and J gave up 1 base, with 5 bases separating them. The CDR3 loop spans 13 amino acids. Germline CDR1 and CDR2: SGHAT and FQNNGV. DNA for the CDR3: TGTGCCAGCAGCTTAGGAGGGTCCTACGAGCAGTACTTC. Protein sequence: CASSLGGSYEQYF. The full variable domain, with the rest looked up from reference TRBV11-2 and TRBJ2-7, is EAGVAQSPRYKIIEKRQSVAFWCNPISGHATLYWYQQILGQGPKLLIQFQNNGVVDDSQLPKDRFSAERLKGVDSTLKIQPAKLEDSAVYLCASSLGGSYEQYFGPGTRLTVT.

This chain uses TRBV7-2 with TRBJ2-5; D might be TRBD1 (6 bases). Germline CDR1 is SGHTA and CDR2 is FQGNSA. The CDR3 is 13 amino acids. V gave up 5 bases and J gave up 2 bases, with 9 bases separating them. CDR3 nucleotides: TGTGCCAGCAGCCACGACAGGCAAGAGACCCAGTACTTC. Translated: CASSHDRQETQYF.

The chain employs TRBV15 and TRBJ2-7; 7 nucleotides line up with TRBD1. CDR1 and CDR2 (germline): LNHNV, YYDKDF (reference sequence). This CDR3 comprises 14 residues. With 1 base clipped from V and 7 bases from J, the junction kept 7 bases outside the gene matches. This CDR3 reads CATSRGQGGREQYF. The DNA of the CDR3 is TGTGCCACCAGCAGAGGACAGGGTGGTAGGGAGCAGTACTTC.

The rearrangement uses TRBV2 and TRBJ2-7; D may be TRBD2 (5 bases). Germline V gene sequence: CDR1 SNHLY, CDR2 FYNNEI. V lost 5 bases and J lost 2, with 7 bases in between. CDR3 length: 12 amino acids. The chain's CDR3 is CASSSSAYEQYF. Written as DNA, the CDR3 is TGTGCCAGCAGTAGTAGCGCCTACGAGCAGTACTTC.

J is TRBJ2-4 and V is TRBV28, with 7 bases matching TRBD2. Trimming at V came to 6 bases and at J to 0 bases, leaving 14 bases not matched to a gene. The CDR3 has 18 residues. Germline lookup yields CDR1 MDHEN and CDR2 SYDVKM. The CDR3 DNA follows: TGTGCCAGCAGACGCGAACCGGGACTAACCTTAGCCAAAAACATTCAGTACTTC. This codes for CASRREPGLTLAKNIQYF.

As regards this clone: This specimen includes other DNA sequences encoding the same CDR3. V is TRBV20-1 and J is TRBJ2-2; a possible D gene is TRBD2 (5 bases). Germline V lookup: CDR1 DFQATT, CDR2 SNEGSKA (reference sequence). The V gene lost 6 bases and the J gene lost 4 bases, with 6 bases spanning the gap. CDR3 size: 11 residues. The CDR3 DNA reads as TGCAGTGCCGGGGTCACCGGGGAGCTGTTTTTT. Encoded protein: CSAGVTGELFF.

V and J are TRBV9 and TRBJ2-5; no definite D call. There are 17 residues in the CDR3. V lost 5 bases, J lost 5 bases, and 25 bases lay in between. The germline CDR1 and CDR2 sequences are SGDLS and YYNGEE. The CDR3 coding sequence is TGTGCCAGCAGACCCCCCTGTTTTTCTGGGCAGATGGAGACCCAGTACTTC. This encodes CASRPPCFSGQMETQYF. The full variable domain, rest sourced from reference TRBV9 and TRBJ2-5, is DSGVTQTPKHLITATGQRVTLRCSPRSGDLSVYWYQQSLDQGLQFLIQYYNGEERAKGNILERFSAQQFPDLHSELNLSSLELGDSALYFCASRPPCFSGQMETQYFGPGTRLLVL.

The V gene is TRBV28, the J gene TRBJ2-1; the match to TRBD2 covers 10 bases. J gave up 6 bases and V 3 bases, and 5 bases lay outside the gene matches. The germline V gene has CDR1 MDHEN and CDR2 SYDVKM. This CDR3 is built from 15 residues. DNA of the CDR3: TGTGCCAGCAGTTTGTTCACTAGCGGGATCAATGAGCAGTTCTTC. This codes for CASSLFTSGINEQFF.

This chain uses TRBV19 with TRBJ2-7; perhaps TRBD1 as D (5 bases). Germline-derived CDR1 and CDR2 are LNHDA and SQIVND (reference sequence). CDR3 length equals 15 residues. Trimming left V 3 bases short and J 2 bases short, with 14 bases between. In DNA form, the CDR3 reads TGTGCCAGTAGTATTCAGGGCTGGGGAACCTACGAGCAGTACTTC. It specifies CASSIQGWGTYEQYF.

The chain carries TRBV5-1 and TRBJ2-3; the match to TRBD1 covers 8 bases. The V gene end was trimmed by 2 bases and the J gene end by 2 bases; junction bases not matched to a gene: 7. Per germline, CDR1 SGHRS and CDR2 YFSETQ. The CDR3 sequence is 16 residues long. CDR3 residues: CASSLQGTGNTDTQYF. DNA for the CDR3: TGCGCCAGCAGCTTACAAGGGACAGGAAACACAGATACGCAGTATTTT.

CDR3 sequence reads: CASRQADDQPQHF. The CDR3 DNA reads TGTGCCAGCAGGCAGGCAGACGATCAGCCCCAGCATTTT. The chain recombines TRBV6-5 with TRBJ1-5; no clear D. Trimming took off 6 bases at V and 5 bases at J, with 11 bases between the two ends. Germline CDR1 reads MNHEY; CDR2 reads SVGAGI. The CDR3 extends over 13 amino acids.

The chain employs TRBV13 and TRBJ2-1; D gene uncertain. Between the trimmed V and J ends, which lost 3 bases and 13 bases, there was a span of 7 bases. The CDR3 is 10 residues long. CDR1 PRHDT and CDR2 FYEKMQ come from the germline V gene (reference sequence). CDR3: CASSFNSQFF. The CDR3, as DNA: TGTGCCAGCAGCTTTAATTCCCAGTTCTTC.

CDR3 bases: TGTGCCAGTAGTATTGGGGCCCCTGGGCCCTACAATGAGCAGTTCTTC. Encoded protein: CASSIGAPGPYNEQFF. The V call is TRBV19, the J call TRBJ2-1; weak D call: TRBD1 (5 bases). V was trimmed by 3 bases and J by 2 bases, leaving 14 bases between them. Germline lookup yields CDR1 LNHDA and CDR2 SQIVND (reference sequence). There are 16 residues in the CDR3.

This chain joins TRBV7-8 and TRBJ2-7, with a weak D call TRBD1 (9 bases). Between the trimmed V and J ends, which lost 5 bases and 2 bases, there was a span of 25 bases. CDR1 is SGHVS and CDR2 is FQNEAQ in the germline V gene. The CDR3 covers 18 residues. The CDR3 region has the DNA TGTGCCAGCAGCGGGGACAGGGCTGGACTAGCTCGACCCTACGAGCAGTACTTC. Translating it yields CASSGDRAGLARPYEQYF.

V usage is TRBV4-1 and J usage is TRBJ2-5; 11 bases line up with TRBD1. Near its end, the DNA agrees better with TRBJ2-7, so the J call may be wrong. The CDR3 has 13 amino acids. CDR1 is MGHRA and CDR2 is YSYEKL in the germline V gene. CDR3 in amino acids: CASRGQGAYEQYF. CDR3 coding DNA: TGCGCCAGCAGGGGACAGGGGGCCTACGAGCAGTACTTC.

Concerning this clone: This sample includes further DNA sequences coding for the same CDR3. This chain links TRBV19 with TRBJ2-1; the D is unclear. V was shortened by 3 bases and J by 5 bases, with 5 bases between the two germline ends. The CDR3 consists of 12 residues. Germline V CDR1 and CDR2: LNHDA, SQIVND (reference sequence). This CDR3 is CASSIPDNEQFF. The DNA of the CDR3 is TGTGCCAGTAGTATCCCCGACAATGAGCAGTTCTTC.

This chain joins TRBV7-2 and TRBJ1-2; maybe TRBD1 (6 bases). This CDR3 has 14 amino acids. The germline V and J ends were trimmed by 5 bases and 1 base, with 11 bases remaining between them. Germline CDR1 and CDR2: SGHTA and FQGNSA. The CDR3, as DNA: TGTGCCAGCAGCGGGTCAGGGGATAACTATGGCTACACCTTC. Protein product: CASSGSGDNYGYTF. The full variable domain, in which reference TRBV7-2 and TRBJ1-2 provide the parts outside the CDR3, is GAGVSQSPSNKVTEKGKDVELRCDPISGHTALYWYRQSLGQGLEFLIYFQGNSAPDKSGLPSDRFSAERTGGSVSTLTIQRTQQEDSAVYLCASSGSGDNYGYTFGSGTRLTVV.

CDR3 nucleotides: TGTGCCAGCAGTCGTACTCACGGGTCTAACTATGGCTACACCTTC. Translated, it gives CASSRTHGSNYGYTF. The chain joins TRBV6-5 to TRBJ1-2; D not certain. V shed 5 bases and J shed 0 bases, with 13 bases lying between them. CDR3 length: 15 amino acids. Germline-derived CDR1 and CDR2 are MNHEY and SVGAGI.

This chain joins TRBV18 and TRBJ2-5; TRBD1 is a possible D gene (6 bases). This CDR3 spans 14 amino acids. Germline V gene lookup returns CDR1 KGHSH and CDR2 LQKENI. V shed 6 bases and J shed 0 bases, with 11 bases lying between them. This CDR3 reads CASSADRYQETQYF. CDR3 DNA: TGTGCCAGCTCGGCGGACAGATACCAAGAGACCCAGTACTTC.

The CDR3 sequence is CSGAGPTPTDTQYF. The CDR3 coding sequence is TGCAGCGGGGCGGGACCCACCCCCACAGATACGCAGTATTTT. The J gene is TRBJ2-3, the V gene TRBV29-1, with D maybe TRBD2 (6 bases). The germline V gene has CDR1 SQVTM and CDR2 ANQGSEA. Between the trimmed V and J ends, which lost 7 bases and 2 bases, there was a span of 16 bases. This CDR3 is built from 14 residues.

CDR3 in amino acids: CASSLGGQNEAFF. The CDR3 bases are TGTGCCAGCAGCTTAGGGGGACAGAATGAAGCTTTCTTT. This rearrangement joins TRBV7-9 to TRBJ1-1; 7 bases line up with TRBD1. The length of the CDR3 is 13 residues. With 1 base clipped from V and 7 bases from J, the junction kept 3 bases outside the gene matches. CDR1 is SEHNR and CDR2 is FQNEAQ in the germline V gene (reference sequence). The full variable domain, its missing parts supplied by reference TRBV7-9 and TRBJ1-1, is DTGVSQNPRHKITKRGQNVTFRCDPISEHNRLYWYRQTLGQGPEFLTYFQNEAQLEKSRLLSDRFSAERPKGSFSTLEIQRTEQGDSAMYLCASSLGGQNEAFFGQGTRLTVV.

V usage is TRBV4-1 and J usage is TRBJ2-7; D perhaps matches TRBD1 (5 bases). V shed 1 base and J shed 1 base, with 8 bases lying between them. This CDR3 region has 14 residues. Germline CDR1 MGHRA, CDR2 YSYEKL. CDR3 DNA: TGCGCCAGCAGCCAAGCAGGGTTTTCCTACGAGCAGTACTTC. Residues: CASSQAGFSYEQYF.